This T cell receptor beta chain appears in the sequencing data of a study of T-cell memory formation after mild COVID-19. Turning to the study itself: Across donors, TCR clusters were largely donor specific.

Per germline, CDR1 DFQATT and CDR2 SNEGSKA (reference sequence). This CDR3 is 13 amino acids long. Trimming left V 1 base short and J 6 bases short, with 12 bases between. Regarding the study as a whole: Clones contracting day 15 to 85 were balanced CD4/CD8; later expanders leaned CD4+.

This clonotype was counted only a few times. Its cognate antigen is unknown. TCRdb used MiXCR to reprocess the 5' RACE reads, holding one entry per CDR3 protein. Counted here are roughly 400,000 distinct CDR3 sequences, approximately 15% occurring once; the ten biggest clones make up roughly a fifth. The source of this sequence is a man between 18 and 35 years old who had mild COVID-19 (a few samples of this study predate the infection). Cell type and time point are not known. V usage is TRBV20-1 and J usage is TRBJ2-5; a weak D match, TRBD1 (6 bases). Sequencing input: PBMCs or a T cell subset sorted from them (not recorded which). CDR3 region: CSARGAGTKTQYF. In DNA form, the CDR3 reads TGCAGTGCTAGAGGGGCAGGGACAAAGACCCAGTACTTC.